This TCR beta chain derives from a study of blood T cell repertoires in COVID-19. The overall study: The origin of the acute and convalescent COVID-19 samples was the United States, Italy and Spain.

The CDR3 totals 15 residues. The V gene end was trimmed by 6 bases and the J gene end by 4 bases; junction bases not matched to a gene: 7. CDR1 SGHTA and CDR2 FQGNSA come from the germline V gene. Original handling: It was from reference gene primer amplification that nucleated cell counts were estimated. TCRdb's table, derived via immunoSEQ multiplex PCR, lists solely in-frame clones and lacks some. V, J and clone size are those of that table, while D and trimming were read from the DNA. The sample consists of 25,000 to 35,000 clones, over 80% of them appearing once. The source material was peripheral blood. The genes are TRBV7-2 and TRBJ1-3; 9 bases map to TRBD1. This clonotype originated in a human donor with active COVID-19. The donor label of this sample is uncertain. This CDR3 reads CASRPATGGGNTIYF. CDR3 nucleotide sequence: TGTGCCAGCAGGCCTGCGACAGGGGGGGGAAACACCATATATTTT.